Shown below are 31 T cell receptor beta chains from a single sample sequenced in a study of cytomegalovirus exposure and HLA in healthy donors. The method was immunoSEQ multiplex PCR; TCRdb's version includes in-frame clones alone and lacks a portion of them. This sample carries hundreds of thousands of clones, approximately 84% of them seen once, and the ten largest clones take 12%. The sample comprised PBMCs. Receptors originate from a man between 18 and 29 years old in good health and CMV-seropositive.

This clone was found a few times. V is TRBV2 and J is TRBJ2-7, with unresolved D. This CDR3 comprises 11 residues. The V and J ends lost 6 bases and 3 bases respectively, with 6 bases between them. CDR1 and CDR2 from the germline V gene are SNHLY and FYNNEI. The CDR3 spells CASSLDYEQYF. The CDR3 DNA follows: TGTGCCAGCAGCTTGGACTACGAGCAGTACTTC.

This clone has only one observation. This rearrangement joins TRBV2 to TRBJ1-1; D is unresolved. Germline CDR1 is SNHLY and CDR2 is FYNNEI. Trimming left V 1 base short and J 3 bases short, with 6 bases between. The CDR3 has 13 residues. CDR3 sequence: CASSEGTYTEAFF. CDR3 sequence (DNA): TGTGCCAGCAGTGAAGGGACGTACACTGAAGCTTTCTTT. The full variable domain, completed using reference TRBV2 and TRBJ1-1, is EPEVTQTPSHQVTQMGQEVILRCVPISNHLYFYWYRQILGQKVEFLVSFYNNEISEKSEIFDDQFSVERPDGSNFTLKIRSTKLEDSAMYFCASSEGTYTEAFFGQGTRLTVV.

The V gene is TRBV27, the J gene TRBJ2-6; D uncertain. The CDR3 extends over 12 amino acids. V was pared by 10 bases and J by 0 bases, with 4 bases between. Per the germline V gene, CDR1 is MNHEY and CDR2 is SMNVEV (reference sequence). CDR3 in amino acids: CATYSGANVLTF. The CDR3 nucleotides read TGTGCCACCTACTCTGGGGCCAACGTCCTGACTTTC.

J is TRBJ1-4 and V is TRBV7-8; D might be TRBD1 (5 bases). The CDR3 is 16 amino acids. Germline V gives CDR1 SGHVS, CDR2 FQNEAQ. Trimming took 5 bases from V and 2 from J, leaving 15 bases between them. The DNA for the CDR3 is TGTGCCAGCAGCCCACGATCAGGGAGGACTAATGAAAAACTGTTTTTT. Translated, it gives CASSPRSGRTNEKLFF.

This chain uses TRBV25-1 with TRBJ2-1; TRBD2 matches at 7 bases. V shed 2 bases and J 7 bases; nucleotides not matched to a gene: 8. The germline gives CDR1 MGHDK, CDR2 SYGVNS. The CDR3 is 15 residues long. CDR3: CASSEGAGVLNEQFF. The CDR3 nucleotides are TGTGCCAGCAGTGAAGGTGCGGGAGTATTGAATGAGCAGTTCTTC.

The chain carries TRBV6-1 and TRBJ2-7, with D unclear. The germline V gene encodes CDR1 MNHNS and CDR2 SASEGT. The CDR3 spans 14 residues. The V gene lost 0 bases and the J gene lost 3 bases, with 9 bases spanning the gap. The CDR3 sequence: CASSEAGISYEQYF. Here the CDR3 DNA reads TGTGCCAGCAGTGAAGCGGGGATAAGCTACGAGCAGTACTTC.

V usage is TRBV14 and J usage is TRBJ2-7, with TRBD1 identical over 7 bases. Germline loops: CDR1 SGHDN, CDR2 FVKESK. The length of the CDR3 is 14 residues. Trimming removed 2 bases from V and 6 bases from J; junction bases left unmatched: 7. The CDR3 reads CASSQLSPGGEQYF. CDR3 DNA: TGTGCCAGCAGCCAACTCAGCCCAGGGGGCGAGCAGTACTTC.

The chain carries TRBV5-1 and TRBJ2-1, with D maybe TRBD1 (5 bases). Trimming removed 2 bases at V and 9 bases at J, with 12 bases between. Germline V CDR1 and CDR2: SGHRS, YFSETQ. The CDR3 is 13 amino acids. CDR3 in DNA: TGCGCCAGCAGCTTAGGACGAGACAGTGAGCAGTTCTTC. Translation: CASSLGRDSEQFF. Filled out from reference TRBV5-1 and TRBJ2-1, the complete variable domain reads KAGVTQTPRYLIKTRGQQVTLSCSPISGHRSVSWYQQTPGQGLQFLFEYFSETQRNKGNFPGRFSGRQFSNSRSEMNVSTLELGDSALYLCASSLGRDSEQFFGPGTRLTVL.

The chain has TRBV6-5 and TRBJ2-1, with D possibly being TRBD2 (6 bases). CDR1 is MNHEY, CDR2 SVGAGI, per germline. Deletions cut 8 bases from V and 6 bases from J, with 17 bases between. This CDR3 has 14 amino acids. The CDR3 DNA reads TGTGCCAGCGGAGGGCTAGTCTTCGGCAATGAGCAGTTCTTC. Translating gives CASGGLVFGNEQFF.

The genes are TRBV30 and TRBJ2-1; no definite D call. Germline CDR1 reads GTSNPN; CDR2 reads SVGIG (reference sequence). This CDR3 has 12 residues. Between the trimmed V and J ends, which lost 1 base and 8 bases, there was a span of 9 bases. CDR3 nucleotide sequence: TGTGCCTGGAGTGCTCGGTGGGATGAGCAGTTCTTC. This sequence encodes CAWSARWDEQFF.

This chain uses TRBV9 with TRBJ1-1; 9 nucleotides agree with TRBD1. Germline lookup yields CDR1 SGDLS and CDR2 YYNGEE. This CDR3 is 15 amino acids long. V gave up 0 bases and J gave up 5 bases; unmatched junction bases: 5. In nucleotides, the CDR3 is TGTGCCAGCAGCGTAGGGACAGGGGAATTGACTGAAGCTTTCTTT. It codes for CASSVGTGELTEAFF.

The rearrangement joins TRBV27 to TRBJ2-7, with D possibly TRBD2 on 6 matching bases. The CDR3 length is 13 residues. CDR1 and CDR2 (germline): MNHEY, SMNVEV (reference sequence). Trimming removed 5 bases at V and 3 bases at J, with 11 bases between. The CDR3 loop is CASSLREDYEQYF. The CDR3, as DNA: TGTGCCAGCAGTCTCAGGGAGGACTACGAGCAGTACTTC.

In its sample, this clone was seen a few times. This chain's CDR3 is CASSQAAGSYTF. Here the CDR3 DNA reads TGTGCCAGCAGCCAAGCGGCAGGCAGCTACACCTTC. V gene TRBV4-2 combines with J gene TRBJ1-2, with D unclear. The germline V gene encodes CDR1 LGHNA and CDR2 YNFKEQ. Trimming shortened V by 1 base and J by 9 bases, and 9 bases separated the two germline ends. This CDR3 has 12 residues.

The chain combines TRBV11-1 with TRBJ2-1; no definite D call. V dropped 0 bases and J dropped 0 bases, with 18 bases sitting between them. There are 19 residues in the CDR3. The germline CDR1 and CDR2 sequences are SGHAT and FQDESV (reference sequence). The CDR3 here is CASSLALGTLRSSYNEQFF. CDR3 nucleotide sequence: TGTGCCAGCAGCTTAGCGTTAGGCACTCTGAGGAGCTCCTACAATGAGCAGTTCTTC.

The CDR3 DNA reads as TGTGCCAGCAGCTTAGGGAGGTCTCCCTCCTACGAGCAGTACTTC. Translated: CASSLGRSPSYEQYF. This chain joins TRBV11-2 and TRBJ2-7, with D possibly TRBD2 on 5 matching bases. CDR1 and CDR2 from the germline V gene are SGHAT and FQNNGV. The CDR3 runs 15 residues. V was shortened by 1 base and J by 0 bases, with 10 bases between the two germline ends.

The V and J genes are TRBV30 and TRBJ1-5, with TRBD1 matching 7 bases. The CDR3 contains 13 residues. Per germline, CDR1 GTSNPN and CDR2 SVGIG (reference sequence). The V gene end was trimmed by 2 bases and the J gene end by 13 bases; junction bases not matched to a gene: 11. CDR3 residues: CAWSSKDRATQHF. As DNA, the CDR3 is TGTGCCTGGAGTTCGAAAGACAGGGCTACTCAGCATTTT.

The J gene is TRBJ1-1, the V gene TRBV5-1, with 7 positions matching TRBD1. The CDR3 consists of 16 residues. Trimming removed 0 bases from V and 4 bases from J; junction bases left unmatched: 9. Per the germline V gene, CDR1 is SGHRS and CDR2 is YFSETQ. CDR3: CASSLGTGGGITEAFF. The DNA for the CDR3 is TGCGCCAGCAGCTTGGGGACAGGCGGTGGTATCACTGAAGCTTTCTTT.

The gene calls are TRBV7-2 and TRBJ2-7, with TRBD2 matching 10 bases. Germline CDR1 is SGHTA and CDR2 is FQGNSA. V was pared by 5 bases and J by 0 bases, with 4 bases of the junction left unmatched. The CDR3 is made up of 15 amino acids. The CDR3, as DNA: TGTGCCAGCAGCGCCACTAGCGGGGACTCCTACGAGCAGTACTTC. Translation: CASSATSGDSYEQYF.

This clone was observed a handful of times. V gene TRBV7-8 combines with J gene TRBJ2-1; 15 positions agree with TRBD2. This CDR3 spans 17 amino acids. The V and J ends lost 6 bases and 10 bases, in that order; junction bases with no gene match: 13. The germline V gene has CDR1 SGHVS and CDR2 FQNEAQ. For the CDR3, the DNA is TGTGCCAGCAGTCTTTCAGAAGTAGGACTAGCGGGAGGGGAGCAGTTCTTC. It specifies CASSLSEVGLAGGEQFF.

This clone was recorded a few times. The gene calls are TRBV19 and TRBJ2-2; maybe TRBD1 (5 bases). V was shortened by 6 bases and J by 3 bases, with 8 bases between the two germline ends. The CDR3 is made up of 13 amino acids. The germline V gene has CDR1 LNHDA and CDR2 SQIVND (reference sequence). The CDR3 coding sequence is TGTGCCAGTAGCCTGACAGACACCGGGGAGCTGTTTTTT. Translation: CASSLTDTGELFF.

CDR3 residues: CASSGPGQGTDTQYF. DNA of the CDR3: TGCGCCAGCAGCGGCCCGGGACAGGGCACAGATACGCAGTATTTT. The V and J genes are TRBV5-1 and TRBJ2-3, with 8 nucleotides matching TRBD1. The CDR3 has 15 amino acids. Germline CDR1 and CDR2: SGHRS and YFSETQ. Trimming at V came to 4 bases and at J to 1 base, leaving 5 bases not matched to a gene.

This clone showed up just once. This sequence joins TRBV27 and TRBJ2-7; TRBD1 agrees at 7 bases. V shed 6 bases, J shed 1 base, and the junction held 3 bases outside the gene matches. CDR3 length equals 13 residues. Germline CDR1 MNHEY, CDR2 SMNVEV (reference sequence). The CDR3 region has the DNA TGTGCCAGCAGCCTGGACAGGTCCTACGAGCAGTACTTC. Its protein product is CASSLDRSYEQYF.

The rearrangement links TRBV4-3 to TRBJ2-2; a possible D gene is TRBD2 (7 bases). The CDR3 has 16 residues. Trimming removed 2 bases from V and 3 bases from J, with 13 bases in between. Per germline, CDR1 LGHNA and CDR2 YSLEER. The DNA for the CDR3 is TGCGCCAGCAGCCAAACGGGGGGCTTCTACACCGGGGAGCTGTTTTTT. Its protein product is CASSQTGGFYTGELFF.

CDR3 bases: TGCGCCAGCAGCTTGGCCGGGGGACAGGGCGTTGAAAAACTGTTTTTT. It encodes CASSLAGGQGVEKLFF. This chain uses TRBV5-1 with TRBJ1-4, with 9 nucleotides matching TRBD1. Germline values: CDR1 SGHRS, CDR2 YFSETQ. The CDR3 covers 16 residues. With 0 bases clipped from V and 7 bases from J, the junction kept 7 bases outside the gene matches.

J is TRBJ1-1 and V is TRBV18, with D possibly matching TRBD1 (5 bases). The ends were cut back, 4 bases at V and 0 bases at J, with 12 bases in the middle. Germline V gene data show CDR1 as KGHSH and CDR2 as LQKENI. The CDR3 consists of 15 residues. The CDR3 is CASSLHGDLNTEAFF. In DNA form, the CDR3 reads TGTGCCAGCTCACTCCACGGGGACCTGAACACTGAAGCTTTCTTT.

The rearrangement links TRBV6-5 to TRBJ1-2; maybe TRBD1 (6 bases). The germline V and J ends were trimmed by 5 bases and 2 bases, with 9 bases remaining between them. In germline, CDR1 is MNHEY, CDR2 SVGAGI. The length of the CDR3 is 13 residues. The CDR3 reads CASSVDRNYGYTF. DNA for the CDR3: TGTGCCAGCAGTGTAGACAGGAACTATGGCTACACCTTC.

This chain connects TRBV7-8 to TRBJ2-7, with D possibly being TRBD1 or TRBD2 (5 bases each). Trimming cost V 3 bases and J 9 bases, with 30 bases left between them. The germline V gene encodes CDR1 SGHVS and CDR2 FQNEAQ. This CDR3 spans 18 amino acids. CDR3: CASSLPPVGTDALRVQYF. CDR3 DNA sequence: TGTGCCAGCAGCTTGCCACCTGTAGGGACCGACGCTTTGAGAGTGCAGTACTTC.

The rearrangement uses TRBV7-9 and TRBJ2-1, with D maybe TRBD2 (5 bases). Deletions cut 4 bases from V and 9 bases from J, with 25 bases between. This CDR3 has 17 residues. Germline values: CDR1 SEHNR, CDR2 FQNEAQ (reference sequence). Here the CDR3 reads CASSSHQWGSPGIEQFF. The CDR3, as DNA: TGTGCCAGCAGCTCCCACCAATGGGGATCGCCGGGGATTGAGCAGTTCTTC.

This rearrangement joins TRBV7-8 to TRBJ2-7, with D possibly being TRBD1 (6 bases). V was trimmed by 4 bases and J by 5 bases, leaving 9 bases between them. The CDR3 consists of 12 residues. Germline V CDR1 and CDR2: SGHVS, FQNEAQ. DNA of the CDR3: TGTGCCAGCAGCTCCCGACAGGACGAGCAGTACTTC. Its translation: CASSSRQDEQYF.

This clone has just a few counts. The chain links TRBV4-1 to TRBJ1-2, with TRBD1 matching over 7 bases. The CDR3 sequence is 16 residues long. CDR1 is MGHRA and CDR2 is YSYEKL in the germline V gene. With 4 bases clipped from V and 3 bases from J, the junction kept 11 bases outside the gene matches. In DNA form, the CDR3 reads TGCGCCAGCAGCCTTACAGGGACAGTCTTTTACTATGGCTACACCTTC. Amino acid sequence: CASSLTGTVFYYGYTF.

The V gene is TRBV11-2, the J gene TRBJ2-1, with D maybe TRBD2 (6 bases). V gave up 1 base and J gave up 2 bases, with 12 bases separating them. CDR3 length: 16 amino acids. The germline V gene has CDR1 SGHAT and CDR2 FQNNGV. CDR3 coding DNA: TGTGCCAGCAGCTTAGGAGCGGGCAGACCCTACAATGAGCAGTTCTTC. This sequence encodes CASSLGAGRPYNEQFF.